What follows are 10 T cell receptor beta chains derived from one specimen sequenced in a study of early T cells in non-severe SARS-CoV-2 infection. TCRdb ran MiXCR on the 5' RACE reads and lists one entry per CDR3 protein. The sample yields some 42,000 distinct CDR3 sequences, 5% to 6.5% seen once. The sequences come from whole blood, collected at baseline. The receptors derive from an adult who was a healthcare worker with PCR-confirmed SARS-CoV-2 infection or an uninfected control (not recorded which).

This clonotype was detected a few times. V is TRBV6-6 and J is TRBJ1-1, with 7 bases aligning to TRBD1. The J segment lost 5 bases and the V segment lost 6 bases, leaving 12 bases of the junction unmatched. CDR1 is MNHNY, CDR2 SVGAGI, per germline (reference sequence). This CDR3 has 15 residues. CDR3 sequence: CASRERQGPGTEAFF. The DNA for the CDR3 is TGTGCCAGCAGAGAAAGACAGGGTCCGGGGACTGAAGCTTTCTTT.

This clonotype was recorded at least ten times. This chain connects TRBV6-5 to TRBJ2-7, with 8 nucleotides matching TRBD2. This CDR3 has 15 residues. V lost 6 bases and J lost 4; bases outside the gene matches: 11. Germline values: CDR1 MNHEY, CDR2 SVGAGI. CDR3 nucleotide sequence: TGTGCCAGCAGCAAACCGGGACTAGTGCAATACGAGCAGTACTTC. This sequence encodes CASSKPGLVQYEQYF.

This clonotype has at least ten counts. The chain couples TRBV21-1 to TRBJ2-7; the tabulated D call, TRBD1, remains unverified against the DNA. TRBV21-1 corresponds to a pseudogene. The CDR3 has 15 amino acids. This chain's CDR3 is CASTEERGQGYEQYF. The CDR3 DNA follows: TGTGCCAGCACCGAGGAGCGTGGACAGGGCTACGAGCAGTACTTC.

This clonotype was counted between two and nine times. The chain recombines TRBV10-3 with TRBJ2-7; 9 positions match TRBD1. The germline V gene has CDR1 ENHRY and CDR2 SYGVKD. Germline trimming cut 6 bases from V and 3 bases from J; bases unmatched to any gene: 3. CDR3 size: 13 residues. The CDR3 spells CAISPGQGYEQYF. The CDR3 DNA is TGTGCCATCAGCCCGGGACAGGGCTACGAGCAGTACTTC.

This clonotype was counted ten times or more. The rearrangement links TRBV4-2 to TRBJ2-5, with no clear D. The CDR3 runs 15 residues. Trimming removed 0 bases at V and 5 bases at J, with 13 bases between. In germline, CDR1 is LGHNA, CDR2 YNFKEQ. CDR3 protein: CASSQDRQAPETQYF. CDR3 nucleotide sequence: TGTGCCAGCAGCCAAGATCGGCAGGCGCCGGAGACCCAGTACTTC.

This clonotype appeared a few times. As DNA, the CDR3 is TGCAGTGCTGGTAAACAGGGGTTAGAAGCTTTCTTT. Its translation: CSAGKQGLEAFF. V usage is TRBV20-1 and J usage is TRBJ1-1; 7 bases align to TRBD1. The CDR3 extends over 12 amino acids. V was pared by 5 bases and J by 8 bases, with 8 bases of the junction left unmatched. Per the germline V gene, CDR1 is DFQATT and CDR2 is SNEGSKA (reference sequence).

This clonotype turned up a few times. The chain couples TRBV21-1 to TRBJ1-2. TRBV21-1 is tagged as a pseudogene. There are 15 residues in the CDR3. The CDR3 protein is CASSKALTSSYGYTF. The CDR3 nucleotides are TGTGCCAGCAGCAAAGCGCTCACCTCTTCCTATGGCTACACCTTC.

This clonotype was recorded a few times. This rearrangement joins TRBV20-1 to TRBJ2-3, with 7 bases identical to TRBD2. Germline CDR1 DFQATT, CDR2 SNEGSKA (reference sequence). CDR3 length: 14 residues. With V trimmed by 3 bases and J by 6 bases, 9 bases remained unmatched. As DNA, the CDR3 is TGCAGTGCTAGTAGGCCTAGCGGAGGGGATACGCAGTATTTT. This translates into CSASRPSGGDTQYF.

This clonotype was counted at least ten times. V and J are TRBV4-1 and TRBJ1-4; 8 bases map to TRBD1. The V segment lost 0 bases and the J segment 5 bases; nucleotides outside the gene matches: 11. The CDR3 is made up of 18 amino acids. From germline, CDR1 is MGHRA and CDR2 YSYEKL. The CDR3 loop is CASSQDLTPTGANEKLFF. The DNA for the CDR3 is TGCGCCAGCAGCCAAGATCTGACCCCGACAGGGGCAAATGAAAAACTGTTTTTT.

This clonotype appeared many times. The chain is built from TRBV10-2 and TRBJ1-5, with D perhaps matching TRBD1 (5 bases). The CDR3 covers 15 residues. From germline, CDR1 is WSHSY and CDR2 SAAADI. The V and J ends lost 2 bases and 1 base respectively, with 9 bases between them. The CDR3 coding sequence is TGCGCCAGCAGTGAGGAGGGGATCAGCAATCAGCCCCAGCATTTT. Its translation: CASSEEGISNQPQHF.